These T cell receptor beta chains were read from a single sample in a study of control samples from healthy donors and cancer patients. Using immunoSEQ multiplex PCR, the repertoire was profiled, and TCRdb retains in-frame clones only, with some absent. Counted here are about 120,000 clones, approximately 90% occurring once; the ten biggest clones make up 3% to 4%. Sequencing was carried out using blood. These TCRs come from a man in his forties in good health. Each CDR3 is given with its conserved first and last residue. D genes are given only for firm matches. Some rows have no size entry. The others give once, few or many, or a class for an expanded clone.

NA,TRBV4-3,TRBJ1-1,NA,TGCGCCAGCAGCCAAGATTCGCAGGGAGGGACTGAAGCTTTCTTT,CASSQDSQGGTEAFF
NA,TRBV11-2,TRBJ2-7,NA,TGTGCCAGCAGCTTAGGATATTCCCCGAGTCACGAGCAGTACTTC,CASSLGYSPSHEQYF
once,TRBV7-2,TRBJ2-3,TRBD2,TGTGCCAGCACCCAGGGGAGCGGGGGGACGAGCACAGATACGCAGTATTTT,CASTQGSGGTSTDTQYF
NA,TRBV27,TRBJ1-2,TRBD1,TGTGCCAGCAGTTTATCGGAGGACAGGGTCCCGGGCGGCTACACCTTC,CASSLSEDRVPGGYTF
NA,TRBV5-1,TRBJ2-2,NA,TGCGCCAGCAGCTTGCGTGGGATCGGGGGACTCGCAAACACCGGGGAGCTGTTTTTT,CASSLRGIGGLANTGELFF
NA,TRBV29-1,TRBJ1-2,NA,TGCAGCGTGGTTAGGGGGGGGAAGGATGGCTACACCTTC,CSVVRGGKDGYTF
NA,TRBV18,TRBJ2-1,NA,TGTGCCAGCTCACCACCTGACGAGTCCTATTACAATGAGCAGTTCTTC,CASSPPDESYYNEQFF
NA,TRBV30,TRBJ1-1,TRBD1,TGTGCCTGGACCCCCGGACAGGGTAACACTGAAGCTTTCTTT,CAWTPGQGNTEAFF
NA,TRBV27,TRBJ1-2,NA,TGTGCCAGCAGTATCCGGGACTCCGGCTCCCGGCGCTACACCTTC,CASSIRDSGSRRYTF
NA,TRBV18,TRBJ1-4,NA,TGTGCCAGCTCACCGGGCTCAGCGTCTGAAAAACTGTTTTTT,CASSPGSASEKLFF
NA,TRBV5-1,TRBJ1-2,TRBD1,TGCGCCAGCAGCCCGACAGGGGATGGAGGCTACACCTTC,CASSPTGDGGYTF
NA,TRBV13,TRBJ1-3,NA,TGTGCCAGCAGCTTAGACAAGAAAAACACCATATATTTT,CASSLDKKNTIYF
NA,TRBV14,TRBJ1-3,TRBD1,TGTGCCAGCAGCCTGATGCCACAGGGGTTCTCTGGAAACACCATATATTTT,CASSLMPQGFSGNTIYF
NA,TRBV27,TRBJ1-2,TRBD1,TGTGCCAGCAGTACGACAGGGGGCAGTTATGGCTACACCTTC,CASSTTGGSYGYTF
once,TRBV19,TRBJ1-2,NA,TGTGCCAGTAGTATGTATAGGGACCTCCCTAACTATGGCTACACCTTC,CASSMYRDLPNYGYTF
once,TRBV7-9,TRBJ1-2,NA,TGTGCCAGCAGCTTAGGTGGCTCAATCGGCTATGGCTACACCTTC,CASSLGGSIGYGYTF
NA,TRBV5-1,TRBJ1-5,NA,TGCGCCAGCAGCTTGGTTTCGGGGGCCACTCAGCCCCAGCATTTT,CASSLVSGATQPQHF
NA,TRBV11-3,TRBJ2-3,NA,TGTGCCAGCAGCTCGAGCAGAAACACAGATACGCAGTATTTT,CASSSSRNTDTQYF
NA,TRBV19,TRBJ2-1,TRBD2,TGTGCCAGTACCTTCAGCGGGGGGGCAAACAATGAGCAGTTCTTC,CASTFSGGANNEQFF
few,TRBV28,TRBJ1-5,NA,TGTGCCAGCCAAGACAGGCGCAATCAGCCCCAGCATTTT,CASQDRRNQPQHF
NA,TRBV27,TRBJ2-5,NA,TGTGCCAGCAGTTTGTCCCCGGAGGGGGCGAGGGAGACCCAGTACTTC,CASSLSPEGARETQYF
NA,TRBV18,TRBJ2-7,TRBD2,TGTGCCAGCTCACCCTCCGGGACTAGCGGGGGATTCTACGAGCAGTACTTC,CASSPSGTSGGFYEQYF
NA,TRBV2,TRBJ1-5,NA,TGTGCCAGCAGCCCACAGGGCAATCAGCCCCAGCATTTT,CASSPQGNQPQHF
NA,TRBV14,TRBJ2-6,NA,TGTGCCAGCAGCCAAGGAGGGTACTCTGGGGCCAACGTCCTGACTTTC,CASSQGGYSGANVLTF
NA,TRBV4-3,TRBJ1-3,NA,TGCGCCAGCAGCCAAGATACGGGACGGGGCTCTGGAAACACCATATATTTT,CASSQDTGRGSGNTIYF
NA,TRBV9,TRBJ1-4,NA,TGTGCCAGCAGCCCACCTGAGGAAGGGATCTTAAGTACGGAAAAACTGTTTTTT,CASSPPEEGILSTEKLFF
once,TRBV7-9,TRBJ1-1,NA,TGTGCCAGCAGCTTTCGGGAGAACACTGAAGCTTTCTTT,CASSFRENTEAFF
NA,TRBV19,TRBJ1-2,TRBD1,TGTGCCAGTAGGACAGGGGGCTATGGCTACACCTTC,CASRTGGYGYTF
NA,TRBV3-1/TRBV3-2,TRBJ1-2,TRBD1,TGTGCCAGCAGCCAAGATCCCACCGACAGGGGGCGAGGCTACACCTTC,CASSQDPTDRGRGYTF
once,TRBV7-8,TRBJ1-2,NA,TGTGCCAGCAGCTTAGACGCAAACTATGGCTACACCTTC,CASSLDANYGYTF
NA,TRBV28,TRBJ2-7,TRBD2,TGTGCCAGCAGCGGAGCTAGCGGGGGACCCTCCTACGAGCAGTACTTC,CASSGASGGPSYEQYF
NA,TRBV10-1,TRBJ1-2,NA,TGCGCCAGCAGTGAGTCGGGGGGCTATGGCTACACCTTC,CASSESGGYGYTF
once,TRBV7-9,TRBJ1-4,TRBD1,TGTGCCAGCAGCTTAGTGGCAGGGGGAGAAAAACTGTTTTTT,CASSLVAGGEKLFF
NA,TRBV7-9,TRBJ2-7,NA,TGTGCCAGCAGCTTAGGGGAGGCAGGGACTCACTTC,CASSLGEAGTHF
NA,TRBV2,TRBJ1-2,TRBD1,TGTGCCAGCAGTGACGAGGGGGCGACCGATGGCTACACCTTC,CASSDEGATDGYTF
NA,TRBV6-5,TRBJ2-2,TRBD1,TGTGCCAGCACACGAGACAGGGCGGACACCGGGGAGCTGTTTTTT,CASTRDRADTGELFF
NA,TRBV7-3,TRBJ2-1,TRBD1,TGTGCCAGCAGCCAGGGACAGGGTCGCAATGAGCAGTTCTTC,CASSQGQGRNEQFF
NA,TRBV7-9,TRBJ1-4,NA,TGTGCCAGCAGCTTTGGTGAGGGAAAACTGTTTTTT,CASSFGEGKLFF
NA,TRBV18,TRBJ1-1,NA,TGTGCCAGCTCACCCGGACAAGGTAACACTGAAGCTTTCTTT,CASSPGQGNTEAFF
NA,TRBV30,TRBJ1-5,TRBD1,TGTGCCTGGAGTCCGGGAACAGGGGCTCAGCCCCAGCATTTT,CAWSPGTGAQPQHF
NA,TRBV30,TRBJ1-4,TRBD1,TGTGCCTGGAGTACCCCCGGGCAGGGGGCGGGTGAAAAACTGTTTTTT,CAWSTPGQGAGEKLFF
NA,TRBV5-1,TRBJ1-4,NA,TGCGCCAGCAGCTTGGCCCGGACACCTAATGAAAAACTGTTTTTT,CASSLARTPNEKLFF
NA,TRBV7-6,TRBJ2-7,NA,TGTGCCAGCAGCTTAGCGGAGACAGGTTACGAGCAGTACTTC,CASSLAETGYEQYF
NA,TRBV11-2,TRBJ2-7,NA,TGTGCCAGCAGCTTAGGAGCCGTATCCTACGAGCAGTACTTC,CASSLGAVSYEQYF
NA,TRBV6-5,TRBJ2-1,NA,TGTGCCAGCAGTTACGGGGGCTCCTACAATGAGCAGTTCTTC,CASSYGGSYNEQFF
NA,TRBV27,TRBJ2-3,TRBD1,TGTGCCAGCAGTTTAAGGGGACAGAGCACAGATACGCAGTATTTT,CASSLRGQSTDTQYF